This TCR beta chain was recorded in a study of T cells in Graves' hyperthyroidism and ophthalmopathy (dated by TCRdb to about 2019). About the full investigation: Peripheral blood samples were taken at the time of initial diagnosis, prior to any treatment. TCR V-J signatures able to tell the groups apart were searched for in a discovery cohort of approximately 95 patients, of whom more than 40 had Graves' ophthalmopathy and around 58 had stable Graves' hyperthyroidism. Prospective prediction of ophthalmopathy was tested in an independent validation cohort consisting of 18 to 20 hyperthyroidism patients and around 16 patients who later progressed to ophthalmopathy. For training and testing, the 100 or so patients in the discovery cohort were randomly divided in a 7:3 ratio. Thyroid tissue and blood T-cell repertoires from more than five Graves' hyperthyroidism patients were also compared in the study. Following sampling, methimazole starting at 30 mg daily was given to hyperthyroidism patients, and high-dose intravenous methylprednisolone was given to ophthalmopathy patients. TCR Vbeta CDR3 sequencing of roughly 140 peripheral blood samples (43 ophthalmopathy, 75 or so hyperthyroidism and 17 progressor patients) is reported in the paper. Study-wide conclusions, independent of this receptor: In validation, the model predicted progression to ophthalmopathy a median of about 5.9 months before onset, with 65% to 71% sensitivity and about 75% specificity. Ophthalmopathy was separated from stable hyperthyroidism by a 13 V-J signature model, with around 88% sensitivity and about 81% specificity obtained in cross-validation and 80%/75% obtained in testing. Sample size was not statistically predetermined, and blinding of investigators to group allocation was not performed. Blood samples also contained most of the expanded thyroid clonotypes (frequency above 0.001), which suggests that blood repertoires may reflect thyroid immune responses.

The trim is 0 bases for V and 6 bases for J, with a gap of 16 bases between the germline ends. Counted from cysteine to phenylalanine, this CDR3 has 16 amino acids. Solely the CDR3 DNA is kept, with 48 bases framed from the first base. CDR1 is given as SGHRS and CDR2 as YFSETQ, both from the germline V gene. This clonotype came up a few times. The specificity of this receptor is unknown. This sequence may be a read error, since a much larger clone differs from it by one base. In the ophthalmopathy patients, disease was moderately to severely active, with a Clinical Activity Score of 3 or more, a NOSPECS grade of 4 or more, and a duration of less than 3 months. Any patient with an uncontrolled infection, another autoimmune disease, pregnancy or lactation was excluded. Diagnoses were established on the basis of clinical symptoms, serum thyroxine and TRAb, thyroid ultrasound, and orbital computed tomography. PBMCs were isolated from about 10 ml of fresh peripheral blood by Ficoll-Paque density gradient centrifugation. Total RNA was extracted using Trizol reagent, and RNA quality was assessed on an Agilent 2100 Bioanalyzer.

The TCR beta CDR3 regions were amplified from RNA transcripts. The TCR CDR3 was subjected to a first round of RT-PCR using the HTBI primer set and the Qiagen OneStep RT-PCR kit. A second multiplex PCR round built the libraries, followed by size selection and purification. The libraries were sequenced on an Illumina HiSeq2000 using paired-end 100 bp reads. Regarding the original processing steps: SOAPnuke was used to process the raw data, removing reads that contained adapters or uncalled bases, had a mean Phred below 15, or lacked an exact match to the constant primer or identifier. High-quality paired reads were merged using COPE v1.2.5, and each unique nucleotide sequence was defined as a clonotype. MiTCR v1.1 was used to align the clonotypes against IMGT TRBV, TRBD and TRBJ reference segments. The analysis was restricted to V-J combinations with a frequency above 0.0001, which together covered over 99% of the repertoires. A TCS score was defined as the ratio between F50 (clonal expansion) and ExV (chaos), using BLOSUM62-based TCRdist between CDR3 peptides within each V-J. Welch's t-statistics and random forest reduced several hundred V-J features to 13, which were used in a naive Bayes classifier (R e1071). TCRdb reran the public reads through fastp at Q25 and MiXCR, keeping productive beta chains. Merged by CDR3 protein, the rows form single entries marked with the most common genes and DNA. TCRdb's processing, not the authors' own work, is the source of the V and J calls. In all, the sample holds about 640,000 distinct CDR3 sequences, and about a fifth of those were seen once. Roughly 30% of the sample is held by the ten biggest clonotypes.

The sample taken for sequencing was blood. Recombination connected TRBV5-1 to TRBJ2-1; TRBD2 is a possible D gene, resting on 6 matching bases. The origin of this receptor is a man aged 25-40 years with Graves' ophthalmopathy. The CDR3 region reads CASSLDEGGNCNEQFF. The bases are TGCGCCAGCAGCTTGGATGAGGGAGGCAACTGCAATGAGCAGTTCTTC.